Below, 2 T cell receptor beta chains from the same sample are listed, as sequenced in a study of T cell responses to AZD1222 COVID-19 vaccine. Only in-frame clones appear in the TCRdb table, and some are missing; sequencing was by immunoSEQ multiplex PCR. The sample lists roughly 150,000 clones; more than 70% were seen once. Specimen: peripheral blood, collected on day 0 of MenACWY control vaccination. Receptor source: an adult in good health.

The rearrangement uses TRBV6-5 and TRBJ1-5, with D unresolved. The V end was cut by 4 bases, the J end by 0 bases, with 10 bases between. The CDR3 runs 15 residues. Germline loops: CDR1 MNHEY, CDR2 SVGAGI. The CDR3 loop reads CASSSGLYSNQPQHF. CDR3 bases: TGTGCCAGCAGTTCGGGTTTGTATAGCAATCAGCCCCAGCATTTT.

The chain links TRBV7-8 to TRBJ2-3, with no clear D. V shed 5 bases and J shed 1 base, with 13 bases lying between them. Germline lookup yields CDR1 SGHVS and CDR2 FQNEAQ. The CDR3 is 15 residues long. CDR3 residues: CASSPNFFGTDTQYF. The CDR3 bases are TGTGCCAGCAGCCCAAACTTCTTCGGCACAGATACGCAGTATTTT.